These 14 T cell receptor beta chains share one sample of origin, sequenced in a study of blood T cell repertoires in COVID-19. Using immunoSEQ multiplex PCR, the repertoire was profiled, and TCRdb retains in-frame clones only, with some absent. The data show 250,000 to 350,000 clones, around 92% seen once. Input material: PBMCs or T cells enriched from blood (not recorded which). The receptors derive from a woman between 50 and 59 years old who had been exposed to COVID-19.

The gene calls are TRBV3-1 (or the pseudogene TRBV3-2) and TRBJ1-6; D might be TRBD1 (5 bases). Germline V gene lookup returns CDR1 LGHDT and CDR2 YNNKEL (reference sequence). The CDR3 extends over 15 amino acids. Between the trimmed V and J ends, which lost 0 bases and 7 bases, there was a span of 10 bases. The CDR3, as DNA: TGTGCCAGCAGCCAAGACGCAGGGCGGAATTCACCCCTCCACTTT. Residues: CASSQDAGRNSPLHF.

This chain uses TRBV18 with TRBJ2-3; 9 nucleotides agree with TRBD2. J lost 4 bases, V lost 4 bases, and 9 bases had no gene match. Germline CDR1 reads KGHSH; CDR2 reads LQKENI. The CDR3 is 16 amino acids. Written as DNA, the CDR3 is TGTGCCAGCTCACAGAATGGCGGGGGGGCCTCAGATACGCAGTATTTT. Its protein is CASSQNGGGASDTQYF. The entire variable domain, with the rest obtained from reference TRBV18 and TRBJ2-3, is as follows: NAGVMQNPRHLVRRRGQEARLRCSPMKGHSHVYWYRQLPEEGLKFMVYLQKENIIDESGMPKERFSAEFPKEGPSILRIQQVVRGDSAAYFCASSQNGGGASDTQYFGPGTRLTVL.

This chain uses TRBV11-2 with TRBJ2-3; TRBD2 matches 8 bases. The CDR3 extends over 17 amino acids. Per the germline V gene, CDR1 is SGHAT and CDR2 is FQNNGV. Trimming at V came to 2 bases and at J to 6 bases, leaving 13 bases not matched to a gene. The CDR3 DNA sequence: TGTGCCAGCAGCTTACTATCTCTTCGGCGGGGGGAGGATACGCAGTATTTT. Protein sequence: CASSLLSLRRGEDTQYF.

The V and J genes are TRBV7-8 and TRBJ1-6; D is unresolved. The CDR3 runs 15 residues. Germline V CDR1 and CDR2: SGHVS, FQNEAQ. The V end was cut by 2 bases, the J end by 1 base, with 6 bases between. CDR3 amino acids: CASSLRGSYNSPLHF. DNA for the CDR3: TGTGCCAGCAGCTTACGAGGTTCCTATAATTCACCCCTCCACTTT.

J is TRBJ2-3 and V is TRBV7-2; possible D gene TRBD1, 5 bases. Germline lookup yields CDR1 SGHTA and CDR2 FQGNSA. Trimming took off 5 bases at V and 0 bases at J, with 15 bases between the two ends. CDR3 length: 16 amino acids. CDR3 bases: TGTGCCAGCAGCCAGGGCGGCGCTCTTAGCACAGATACGCAGTATTTT. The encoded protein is CASSQGGALSTDTQYF.

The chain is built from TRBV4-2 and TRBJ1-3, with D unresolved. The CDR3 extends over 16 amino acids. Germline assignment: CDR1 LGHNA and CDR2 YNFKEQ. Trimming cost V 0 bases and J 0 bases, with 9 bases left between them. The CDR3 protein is CASSQDALSSGNTIYF. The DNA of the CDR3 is TGTGCCAGCAGCCAAGACGCGCTAAGCTCTGGAAACACCATATATTTT.

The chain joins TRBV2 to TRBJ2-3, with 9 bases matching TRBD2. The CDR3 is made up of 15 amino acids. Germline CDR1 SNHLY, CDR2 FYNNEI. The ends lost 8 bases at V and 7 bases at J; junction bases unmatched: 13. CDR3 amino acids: CASQGGGADTHTQYF. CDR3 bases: TGTGCCAGCCAGGGCGGGGGGGCCGATACCCATACGCAGTATTTT.

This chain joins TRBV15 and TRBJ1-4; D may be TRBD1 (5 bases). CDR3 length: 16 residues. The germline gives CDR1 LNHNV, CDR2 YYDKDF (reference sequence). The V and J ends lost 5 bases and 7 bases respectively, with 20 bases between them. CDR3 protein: CATSRTSGTGGEKLFF. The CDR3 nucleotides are TGTGCCACCAGCCGAACTTCCGGGACTGGGGGTGAAAAACTGTTTTTT.

The CDR3 reads CASSIGAGGSNQPQHF. In DNA, the CDR3 is TGTGCCAGTAGTATAGGGGCAGGAGGGAGCAATCAGCCCCAGCATTTT. The gene calls are TRBV19 and TRBJ1-5; D is uncertain. Germline CDR1 reads LNHDA; CDR2 reads SQIVND (reference sequence). The CDR3 spans 16 residues. Between the trimmed V and J ends, which lost 1 base and 1 base, there was a span of 11 bases.

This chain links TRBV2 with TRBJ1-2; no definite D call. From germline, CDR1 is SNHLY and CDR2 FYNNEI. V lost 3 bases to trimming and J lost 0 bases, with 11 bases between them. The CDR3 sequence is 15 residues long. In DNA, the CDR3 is TGTGCCAGCAGTGACCCCCTGAGGGCTAACTATGGCTACACCTTC. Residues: CASSDPLRANYGYTF. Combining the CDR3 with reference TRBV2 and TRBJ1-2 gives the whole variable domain EPEVTQTPSHQVTQMGQEVILRCVPISNHLYFYWYRQILGQKVEFLVSFYNNEISEKSEIFDDQFSVERPDGSNFTLKIRSTKLEDSAMYFCASSDPLRANYGYTFGSGTRLTVV.

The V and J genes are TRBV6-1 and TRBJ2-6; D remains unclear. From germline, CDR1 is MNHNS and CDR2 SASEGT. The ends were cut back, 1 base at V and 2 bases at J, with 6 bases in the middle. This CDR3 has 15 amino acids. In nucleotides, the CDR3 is TGTGCCAGCAGTGAAGGGCTCACTGGGGCCAACGTCCTGACTTTC. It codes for CASSEGLTGANVLTF.

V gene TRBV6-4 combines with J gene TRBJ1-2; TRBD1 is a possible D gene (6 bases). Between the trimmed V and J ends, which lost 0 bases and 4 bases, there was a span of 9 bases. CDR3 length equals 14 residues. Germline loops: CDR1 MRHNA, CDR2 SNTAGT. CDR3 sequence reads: CASSDSTGLYGYTF. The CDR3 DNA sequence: TGTGCCAGCAGTGACTCCACAGGGCTCTATGGCTACACCTTC.

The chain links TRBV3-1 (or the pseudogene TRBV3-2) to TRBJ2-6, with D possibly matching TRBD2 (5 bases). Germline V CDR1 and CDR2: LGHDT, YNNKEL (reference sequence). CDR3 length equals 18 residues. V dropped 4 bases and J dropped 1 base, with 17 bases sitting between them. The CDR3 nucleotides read TGTGCCAGCAGCCCACATTCTCTAGGACTGTCTGGGGCCAACGTCCTGACTTTC. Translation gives CASSPHSLGLSGANVLTF.

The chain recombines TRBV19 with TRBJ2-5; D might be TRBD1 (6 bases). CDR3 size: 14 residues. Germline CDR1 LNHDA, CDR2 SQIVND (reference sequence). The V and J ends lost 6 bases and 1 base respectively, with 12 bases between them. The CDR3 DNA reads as TGTGCCAGTAGCGACGGGACACCCCAAGAGACCCAGTACTTC. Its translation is CASSDGTPQETQYF. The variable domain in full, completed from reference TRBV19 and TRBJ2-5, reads DGGITQSPKYLFRKEGQNVTLSCEQNLNHDAMYWYRQDPGQGLRLIYYSQIVNDFQKGDIAEGYSVSREKKESFPLTVTSAQKNPTAFYLCASSDGTPQETQYFGPGTRLLVL.